This is a list of T cell receptor beta chains from one sample in a study of CD8 T cells in ankylosing spondylitis. Using its own MiXCR run on the 5' RACE reads, TCRdb lists one record per CDR3 protein. There are about 36,000 distinct CDR3 sequences in the sample; about an eighth occur only once, and less than 35% lies in the top ten. The sequencing input was synovial fluid, either unsorted or a sorted T cell fraction (not recorded which). The receptor source for this set is a male donor with ankylosing spondylitis. CDR3s include the opening cysteine and the closing phenylalanine or tryptophan. The order of the fields is D gene, clone size, J gene, V gene, CDR3 protein, CDR3 DNA. The D gene is left open where the match is weak. Size is stated for part of the rows, as once, few or many counts, or as a class when the clone is expanded.

D gene: -; clone size: few; J gene: TRBJ2-1; V gene: TRBV5-1; CDR3 protein: CASSPDASGEQFF; CDR3 DNA: TGCGCCAGCAGCCCGGACGCTTCAGGTGAGCAGTTCTTC
D gene: -; clone size: many; J gene: TRBJ2-3; V gene: TRBV15; CDR3 protein: CATSRGSLSTDTQYF; CDR3 DNA: TGTGCCACCAGCAGAGGTAGCCTTAGCACAGATACGCAGTATTTT
D gene: TRBD2; clone size: once; J gene: TRBJ2-1; V gene: TRBV20-1; CDR3 protein: CSAARTSAIYNEQFF; CDR3 DNA: TGCAGTGCCGCGAGGACTAGCGCCATATACAATGAGCAGTTCTTC
D gene: -; clone size: -; J gene: TRBJ2-7; V gene: TRBV6-5; CDR3 protein: CASSYGHEQYF; CDR3 DNA: TGTGCCAGCAGTTACGGTCACGAGCAGTACTTC
D gene: -; clone size: few; J gene: TRBJ2-3; V gene: TRBV7-9; CDR3 protein: CASSLQAVTSTDTQYF; CDR3 DNA: TGTGCCAGCAGCTTACAGGCGGTGACTAGCACAGATACGCAGTATTTT
D gene: -; clone size: -; J gene: TRBJ2-7; V gene: TRBV3-1; CDR3 protein: CASSPWKGRMPTYEQYF; CDR3 DNA: TGTGCCAGCAGCCCGTGGAAAGGCCGTATGCCCACCTACGAGCAGTACTTC
D gene: TRBD2; clone size: -; J gene: TRBJ2-1; V gene: TRBV24-1; CDR3 protein: CATSDIGLAGVREQFF; CDR3 DNA: TGTGCCACCAGTGACATCGGACTAGCGGGAGTGCGTGAGCAGTTCTTC
D gene: TRBD1; clone size: medium-sized; J gene: TRBJ2-1; V gene: TRBV6-2/TRBV6-3; CDR3 protein: CASSFWDRGFNEQFF; CDR3 DNA: TGTGCCAGCAGTTTCTGGGACAGGGGGTTCAATGAGCAGTTCTTC
D gene: TRBD1; clone size: -; J gene: TRBJ1-2; V gene: TRBV28; CDR3 protein: CASRRRTGGANYGYTF; CDR3 DNA: TGTGCCAGCAGGCGTCGGACAGGTGGAGCTAACTATGGCTACACCTTC
D gene: -; clone size: many; J gene: TRBJ1-4; V gene: TRBV4-2; CDR3 protein: CASSQERDPSGKLFF; CDR3 DNA: TGTGCCAGCAGCCAAGAGAGGGACCCCAGTGGAAAACTGTTTTTT
D gene: TRBD2; clone size: -; J gene: TRBJ2-5; V gene: TRBV11-2; CDR3 protein: CASSLELAAPETQYF; CDR3 DNA: TGTGCCAGCAGCTTAGAACTAGCGGCCCCTGAGACCCAGTACTTC
D gene: -; clone size: few; J gene: TRBJ1-2; V gene: TRBV7-2; CDR3 protein: CASSRTPPIDGYTF; CDR3 DNA: TGTGCCAGCAGCCGGACTCCCCCTATCGATGGCTACACCTTC
D gene: -; clone size: few; J gene: TRBJ2-2; V gene: TRBV28; CDR3 protein: CASRQDWSTGELFF; CDR3 DNA: TGTGCCAGCAGGCAGGATTGGAGCACCGGGGAGCTGTTTTTT
D gene: -; clone size: few; J gene: TRBJ2-2; V gene: TRBV28; CDR3 protein: CASSPRGTGELFF; CDR3 DNA: TGTGCCAGCAGCCCCCGGGGCACCGGGGAGCTGTTTTTT
D gene: TRBD1; clone size: few; J gene: TRBJ1-2; V gene: TRBV11-2; CDR3 protein: CASSSLSGTALGYTF; CDR3 DNA: TGTGCCAGCAGCTCACTATCCGGGACAGCACTCGGCTACACCTTC
D gene: -; clone size: -; J gene: TRBJ1-2; V gene: TRBV6-2/TRBV6-3; CDR3 protein: CASSDTANYGYTF; CDR3 DNA: TGTGCCAGCTCGGACACGGCTAACTATGGCTACACCTTC
D gene: -; clone size: many; J gene: TRBJ2-5; V gene: TRBV12-3/TRBV12-4; CDR3 protein: CASSFLLDGETQYF; CDR3 DNA: TGTGCCAGCAGTTTCCTACTGGATGGAGAGACCCAGTACTTC
D gene: TRBD2; clone size: -; J gene: TRBJ2-7; V gene: TRBV7-9; CDR3 protein: CASSPLSGRTYEQYF; CDR3 DNA: TGTGCCAGCAGCCCTTTGAGCGGGAGAACCTACGAGCAGTACTTC
D gene: -; clone size: many; J gene: TRBJ1-1; V gene: TRBV11-2; CDR3 protein: CASSLGREVAFF; CDR3 DNA: TGTGCCAGCAGCTTGGGGCGGGAGGTGGCTTTCTTT
D gene: -; clone size: -; J gene: TRBJ1-2; V gene: TRBV4-3; CDR3 protein: CASSHHPGGIGGYTF; CDR3 DNA: TGCGCCAGCAGCCACCATCCGGGGGGAATCGGTGGCTACACCTTC
D gene: TRBD1; clone size: few; J gene: TRBJ1-5; V gene: TRBV15; CDR3 protein: CATSSDRGGNQPQHF; CDR3 DNA: TGTGCCACCAGCAGCGACAGGGGTGGGAATCAGCCCCAGCATTTT
D gene: -; clone size: few; J gene: TRBJ2-7; V gene: TRBV20-1; CDR3 protein: CSARTTLSYEQYF; CDR3 DNA: TGCAGTGCTAGAACGACACTCTCCTACGAGCAGTACTTC
D gene: -; clone size: -; J gene: TRBJ2-1; V gene: TRBV3-1; CDR3 protein: CASSQEGFYNEQFF; CDR3 DNA: TGTGCCAGCAGCCAAGAAGGCTTTTACAATGAGCAGTTCTTC
D gene: -; clone size: -; J gene: TRBJ2-1; V gene: TRBV13; CDR3 protein: CASSHRVAETSYNEQFF; CDR3 DNA: TGTGCCAGCAGCCACCGGGTAGCGGAGACCTCCTACAATGAGCAGTTCTTC
D gene: -; clone size: -; J gene: TRBJ2-7; V gene: TRBV27; CDR3 protein: CASSEQGFGGRPSYEQYF; CDR3 DNA: TGTGCCAGCAGTGAACAGGGGTTCGGCGGGAGGCCCTCCTACGAGCAGTACTTC
D gene: -; clone size: once; J gene: TRBJ2-1; V gene: TRBV10-1; CDR3 protein: CASSANNEQFF; CDR3 DNA: TGCGCCAGCAGTGCCAACAATGAGCAGTTCTTC
D gene: -; clone size: -; J gene: TRBJ1-6; V gene: TRBV6-1; CDR3 protein: CASMAATYNSPLHF; CDR3 DNA: TGTGCCAGCATGGCCGCCACCTATAATTCACCCCTCCACTTT
D gene: -; clone size: -; J gene: TRBJ1-5; V gene: TRBV15; CDR3 protein: CATSRDRSNQPQHF; CDR3 DNA: TGTGCCACCAGCAGAGATCGTAGCAATCAGCCCCAGCATTTT
D gene: -; clone size: -; J gene: TRBJ1-1; V gene: TRBV27; CDR3 protein: CASSHGRVGDTEAFF; CDR3 DNA: TGTGCCAGCAGCCATGGGAGGGTCGGGGACACTGAAGCTTTCTTT
D gene: -; clone size: -; J gene: TRBJ2-7; V gene: TRBV7-9; CDR3 protein: CASSLTGLASYEQYF; CDR3 DNA: TGTGCCAGCAGCCTAACGGGGCTAGCGAGCTACGAGCAGTACTTC
D gene: TRBD2; clone size: -; J gene: TRBJ2-1; V gene: TRBV7-2; CDR3 protein: CASSLAHRLAGSYNEQFF; CDR3 DNA: TGTGCCAGCAGCTTAGCGCATAGACTAGCGGGGTCGTACAATGAGCAGTTCTTC
D gene: -; clone size: medium-sized; J gene: TRBJ1-6; V gene: TRBV3-1; CDR3 protein: CASSLGRHLHF; CDR3 DNA: TGTGCCAGCAGCCTGGGGCGCCACCTCCACTTT
D gene: TRBD1; clone size: -; J gene: TRBJ1-1; V gene: TRBV12-3/TRBV12-4; CDR3 protein: CASTRQGAPTEAFF; CDR3 DNA: TGTGCCAGCACCAGACAGGGGGCGCCTACTGAAGCTTTCTTT
D gene: TRBD2; clone size: few; J gene: TRBJ2-3; V gene: TRBV7-2; CDR3 protein: CASSSGLAGLADTQYF; CDR3 DNA: TGTGCCAGCAGCTCGGGACTAGCGGGGTTAGCGGATACGCAGTATTTT
D gene: TRBD1; clone size: few; J gene: TRBJ2-1; V gene: TRBV6-1; CDR3 protein: CASSEGQGAYNEQFF; CDR3 DNA: TGTGCCAGCAGTGAAGGACAGGGGGCCTACAATGAGCAGTTCTTC
D gene: -; clone size: -; J gene: TRBJ1-2; V gene: TRBV5-6; CDR3 protein: CASSLARKGVKDGYTF; CDR3 DNA: TGTGCCAGCAGCTTGGCCAGGAAGGGGGTAAAGGATGGCTACACCTTC
D gene: -; clone size: few; J gene: TRBJ1-4; V gene: TRBV28; CDR3 protein: CASTTLGGGGEKLFF; CDR3 DNA: TGTGCCAGCACCACCCTGGGTGGAGGGGGAGAAAAACTGTTTTTT
D gene: -; clone size: many; J gene: TRBJ1-4; V gene: TRBV29-1; CDR3 protein: CSVEILGLGPNEKLFF; CDR3 DNA: TGCAGCGTTGAGATTTTGGGTTTGGGGCCGAATGAAAAACTGTTTTTT
D gene: -; clone size: -; J gene: TRBJ2-7; V gene: TRBV30; CDR3 protein: CAWSDDREYEQYF; CDR3 DNA: TGTGCCTGGAGTGACGACCGTGAATACGAGCAGTACTTC
D gene: -; clone size: few; J gene: TRBJ1-4; V gene: TRBV7-6; CDR3 protein: CASSLGMTNEKLFF; CDR3 DNA: TGTGCCAGCAGCTTAGGAATGACTAATGAAAAACTGTTTTTT
D gene: TRBD2; clone size: many; J gene: TRBJ2-1; V gene: TRBV4-1; CDR3 protein: CASSQDKVLAGVGDNEQFF; CDR3 DNA: TGCGCCAGCAGCCAAGATAAGGTCCTAGCGGGAGTCGGGGACAATGAGCAGTTCTTC
D gene: -; clone size: -; J gene: TRBJ2-2; V gene: TRBV12-3/TRBV12-4; CDR3 protein: CASPSGGLNTGELFF; CDR3 DNA: TGTGCCTCTCCGTCGGGCGGGTTGAACACCGGGGAGCTGTTTTTT
D gene: -; clone size: few; J gene: TRBJ2-7; V gene: TRBV6-2/TRBV6-3; CDR3 protein: CASSYATYYEQYF; CDR3 DNA: TGTGCCAGCAGTTATGCGACTTACTACGAGCAGTACTTC
D gene: -; clone size: -; J gene: TRBJ2-1; V gene: TRBV11-3; CDR3 protein: CASSLTGFSYNEQFF; CDR3 DNA: TGTGCCAGCAGCTTAACCGGATTCTCCTACAATGAGCAGTTCTTC
D gene: -; clone size: many; J gene: TRBJ2-6; V gene: TRBV7-2; CDR3 protein: CASSFHLGVFGGGLSGANVLTF; CDR3 DNA: TGTGCCAGCAGCTTTCACTTAGGTGTCTTTGGTGGGGGCCTCTCTGGGGCCAACGTCCTGACTTTC
D gene: -; clone size: -; J gene: TRBJ1-1; V gene: TRBV29-1; CDR3 protein: CSGRDGNTEAFF; CDR3 DNA: TGCAGCGGCCGGGACGGGAACACTGAAGCTTTCTTT